The clone carrying this T cell receptor (beta chain) was detected many times. Its antigen is not known. The data were taken from a study of T cells in Graves' hyperthyroidism and ophthalmopathy. Germline V gene lookup returns CDR1 SGHTA and CDR2 FQGTGA. V was pared by 3 bases and J by 5 bases, with 13 bases between. CDR3 size: 15 residues. Broader study findings: The model's output predicted ophthalmopathy at a median of roughly 6.9 months prior to onset. Blood also carried most thyroid clonotypes expanded above 0.001.

Template material for amplifying TCR beta CDR3 regions consisted of RNA transcripts. When the TCR CDR3 underwent first-round RT-PCR, the HTBI primer set was used. TCRdb independently ran MiXCR on the multiplex PCR reads; one entry per CDR3 protein. The sample lists some 500,000 distinct CDR3 sequences, around 22% occurring once. This chain links TRBV7-3 with TRBJ2-2; weak D call: TRBD2 (7 bases). The source of this sequence is a woman aged 30 to 39 with Graves' ophthalmopathy. The sequenced sample consisted of blood. The CDR3 here is CASSLGGAWTGELFF. DNA for the CDR3: TGTGCCAGCAGCTTGGGGGGGGCCTGGACCGGGGAGCTGTTTTTT.